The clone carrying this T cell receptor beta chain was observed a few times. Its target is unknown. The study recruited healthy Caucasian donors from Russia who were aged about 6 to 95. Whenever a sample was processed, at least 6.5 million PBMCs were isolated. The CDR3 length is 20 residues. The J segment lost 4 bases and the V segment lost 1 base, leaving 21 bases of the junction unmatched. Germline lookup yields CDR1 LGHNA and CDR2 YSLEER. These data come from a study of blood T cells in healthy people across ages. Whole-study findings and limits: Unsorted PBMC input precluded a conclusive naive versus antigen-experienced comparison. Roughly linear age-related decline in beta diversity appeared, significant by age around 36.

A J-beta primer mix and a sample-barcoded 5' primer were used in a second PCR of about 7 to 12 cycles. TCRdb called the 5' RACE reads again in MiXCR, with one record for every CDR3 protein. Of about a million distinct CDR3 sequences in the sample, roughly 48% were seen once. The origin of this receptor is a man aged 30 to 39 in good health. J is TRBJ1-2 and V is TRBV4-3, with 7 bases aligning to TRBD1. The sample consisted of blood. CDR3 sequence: CASSQGNSGPSRGLFYGYTF. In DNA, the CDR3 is TGCGCCAGCAGCCAAGGGAATTCCGGACCCTCAAGGGGGCTTTTCTATGGCTACACCTTC.